This TCR beta chain was identified in a study of molecular identifiers for immune sequencing clone quantification. In this sample, this clonotype turned up many times. Germline V lookup: CDR1 MGHRA, CDR2 YSYEKL. Deletions cut 1 base from V and 3 bases from J, with 15 bases between. CDR3 length equals 16 residues. TCRdb independently ran MiXCR on the PCR reads; one entry per CDR3 protein. This table holds just under 650,000 distinct CDR3 sequences, about 20% found once. The origin of this receptor is a human donor in good health. Some libraries in this study had Jurkat cell RNA spiked in. This sequence joins TRBV4-1 and TRBJ2-5, with D possibly being TRBD2 (5 bases). Sequenced material: naive CD8+ T cells from blood, with Jurkat cell RNA spiked in. The subset denotes: FACS-sorted CD8+CD4-CCR7+CD45RA+ naive T cells. The CDR3 sequence is CASSQVVSGKKETQYF. CDR3 bases: TGCGCCAGCAGCCAAGTGGTGTCGGGGAAAAAAGAGACCCAGTACTTC.